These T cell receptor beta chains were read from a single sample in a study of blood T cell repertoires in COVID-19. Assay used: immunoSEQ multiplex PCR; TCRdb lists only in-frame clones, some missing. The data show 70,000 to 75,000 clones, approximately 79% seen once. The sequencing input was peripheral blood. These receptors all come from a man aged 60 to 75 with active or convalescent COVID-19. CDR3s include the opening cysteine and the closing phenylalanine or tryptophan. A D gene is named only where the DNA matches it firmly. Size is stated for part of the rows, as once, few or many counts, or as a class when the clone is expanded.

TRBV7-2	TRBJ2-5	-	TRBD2	TGTGCCAGCAGCCACGGCGCGGGACTAGGGGTTCCAGGGACCCAGTACTTC	CASSHGAGLGVPGTQYF
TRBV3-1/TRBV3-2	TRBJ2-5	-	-	TGTGCCAGCAGCCAAGGGGAGAGTGAGACCCAGTACTTC	CASSQGESETQYF
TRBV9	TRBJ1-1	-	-	TGTGCCAGCAGCGTCGGACCGGGACAACCGAACACTGAAGCTTTCTTT	CASSVGPGQPNTEAFF
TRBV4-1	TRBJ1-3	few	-	TGCGCCAGCAGCCAAGAAGGAGGGGCTGGAAACACCATATATTTT	CASSQEGGAGNTIYF
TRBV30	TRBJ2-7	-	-	TGTGCCTGGAAACAGGTGAGCTCCTACGAGCAGTACTTC	CAWKQVSSYEQYF
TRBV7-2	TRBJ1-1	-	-	TGTGCCAGCACCCCAAGGTGGGGGGGGGAGTCTTTCTTT	CASTPRWGGESFF
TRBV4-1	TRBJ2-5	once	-	TGCGCCAGCAGCCGAACCCCCTCAGGGAAAGAGACCCAGTACTTC	CASSRTPSGKETQYF
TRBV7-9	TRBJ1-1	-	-	TGTGCCAGCAGCTTAGGGCAGATGAACACTGAAGCTTTCTTT	CASSLGQMNTEAFF
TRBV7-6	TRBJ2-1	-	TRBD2	TGTGCCAGCAGCTTAGGTCCTAGCGGGGGGGATGAGCAGTTCTTC	CASSLGPSGGDEQFF
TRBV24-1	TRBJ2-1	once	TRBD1	TGTGCCACCAGTGACCAGGACAGGGGGGCTGGGAATGAGCAGTTCTTC	CATSDQDRGAGNEQFF
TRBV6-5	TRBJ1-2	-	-	TGTGCCAGCAGTTACTCGGCGACAGGCTATGGCTACACCTTC	CASSYSATGYGYTF
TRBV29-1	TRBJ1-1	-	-	TGCAGCGGGGCCTGGGACACTGAAGCTTTCTTT	CSGAWDTEAFF
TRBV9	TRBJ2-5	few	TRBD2	TGTGCCAGCAGCGTAGCTCGGGGGGAAGAGACCCAGTACTTC	CASSVARGEETQYF
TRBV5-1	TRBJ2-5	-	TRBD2	TGCGCCAGCACCCCGGGGGGACAAGAGACCCAGTACTTC	CASTPGGQETQYF
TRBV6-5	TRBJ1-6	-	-	TGTGCCAGCAGTTTTGCGGACACCAGCACCCTCCACTTT	CASSFADTSTLHF
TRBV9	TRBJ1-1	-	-	TGTGCCAGCAGCGTAGGTGGGGGGAAGACTGAAGCTTTCTTT	CASSVGGGKTEAFF
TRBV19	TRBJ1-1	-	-	TGTGCCAGTAGTAGCAGGGGACTGAACACTGAAGCTTTCTTT	CASSSRGLNTEAFF
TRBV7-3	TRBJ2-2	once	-	TGTGCCAGCAGTCAAGAAGCACAGGGATACCTGAACACCGGGGAGCTGTTTTTT	CASSQEAQGYLNTGELFF
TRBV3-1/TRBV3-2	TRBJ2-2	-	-	TGTGCCAGCAGCCCAGGATGGACCGGGGAGCTGTTTTTT	CASSPGWTGELFF
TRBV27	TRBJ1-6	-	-	TGTGCCAGCACTCTCCTATTGGGGGGTTCCTTTTCACCCCTCCACTTT	CASTLLLGGSFSPLHF
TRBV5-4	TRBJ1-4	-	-	TGTGCCAGCAGCTTGGCAGGAACTAATGAAAAACTGTTTTTT	CASSLAGTNEKLFF
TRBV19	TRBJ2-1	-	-	TGTGCCAGTAGTATCATTAGTGGGCAGACCCAGCAGTTCTTC	CASSIISGQTQQFF
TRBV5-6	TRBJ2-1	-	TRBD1	TGTGCCAGCAGCTCGAAACAGGGGAGTTCCTACAATGAGCAGTTCTTC	CASSSKQGSSYNEQFF
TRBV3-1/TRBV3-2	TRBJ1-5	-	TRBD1	TGTGCCAGCAGCCTAAAGACAGGGGTGGGGCAGCCCCAGCATTTT	CASSLKTGVGQPQHF
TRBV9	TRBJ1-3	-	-	TGTGCCAGCAGCGCCCAACAGGGCCCTGGAAACACCATATATTTT	CASSAQQGPGNTIYF
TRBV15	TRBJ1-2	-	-	TGTGCCACCAGCAGAGATAGGGCAGGGGCGAACTATGGCTACACCTTC	CATSRDRAGANYGYTF
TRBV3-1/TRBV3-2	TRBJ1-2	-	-	TGTGCCAGCAGCCAAGATACGGGGGGCGCGCGGATCTTGGGTGGCTACACCTTC	CASSQDTGGARILGGYTF
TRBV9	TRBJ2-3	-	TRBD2	TGTGCCAGCAGCGTAGCCGGGACTAGCGAGACCACAGATACGCAGTATTTT	CASSVAGTSETTDTQYF